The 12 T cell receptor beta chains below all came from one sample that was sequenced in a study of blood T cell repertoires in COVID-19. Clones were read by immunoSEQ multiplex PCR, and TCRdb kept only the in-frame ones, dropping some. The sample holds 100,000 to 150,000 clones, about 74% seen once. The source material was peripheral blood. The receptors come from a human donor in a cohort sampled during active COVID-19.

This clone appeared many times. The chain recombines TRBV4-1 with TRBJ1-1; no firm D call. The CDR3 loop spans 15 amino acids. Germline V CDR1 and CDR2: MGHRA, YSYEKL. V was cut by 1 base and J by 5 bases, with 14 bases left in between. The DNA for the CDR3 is TGCGCCAGCAGCCAAGGGTCAGGCCTTGGGACTGAAGCTTTCTTT. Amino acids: CASSQGSGLGTEAFF.

The CDR3: CASSLATGPNTEAFF. CDR3 bases: TGCGCCAGCAGCTTGGCTACAGGACCCAACACTGAAGCTTTCTTT. This chain uses TRBV5-1 with TRBJ1-1; possibly TRBD1 for D (5 bases). Between the trimmed V and J ends, which lost 0 bases and 2 bases, there was a span of 11 bases. CDR3 size: 15 residues. CDR1 is SGHRS, CDR2 YFSETQ, per germline.

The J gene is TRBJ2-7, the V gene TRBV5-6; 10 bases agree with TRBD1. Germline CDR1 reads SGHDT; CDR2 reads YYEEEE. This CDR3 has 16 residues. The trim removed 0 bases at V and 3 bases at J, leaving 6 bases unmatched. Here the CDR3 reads CASSLAGQGSLYEQYF. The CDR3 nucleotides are TGTGCCAGCAGCTTGGCGGGACAGGGGTCTCTCTACGAGCAGTACTTC.

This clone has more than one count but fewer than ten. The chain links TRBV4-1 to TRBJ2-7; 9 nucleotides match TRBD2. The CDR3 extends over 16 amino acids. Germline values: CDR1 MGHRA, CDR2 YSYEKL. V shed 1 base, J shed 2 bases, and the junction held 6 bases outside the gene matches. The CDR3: CASSQAGKRGAYEQYF. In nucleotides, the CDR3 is TGCGCCAGCAGCCAAGCGGGAAAGCGGGGGGCCTACGAGCAGTACTTC.

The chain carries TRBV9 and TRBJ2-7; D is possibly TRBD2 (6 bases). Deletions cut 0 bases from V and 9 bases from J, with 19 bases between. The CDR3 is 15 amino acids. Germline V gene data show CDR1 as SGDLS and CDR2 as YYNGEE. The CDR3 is CASSVVADLDGGQYF. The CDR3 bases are TGTGCCAGCAGCGTAGTAGCGGACCTTGACGGCGGGCAGTACTTC.

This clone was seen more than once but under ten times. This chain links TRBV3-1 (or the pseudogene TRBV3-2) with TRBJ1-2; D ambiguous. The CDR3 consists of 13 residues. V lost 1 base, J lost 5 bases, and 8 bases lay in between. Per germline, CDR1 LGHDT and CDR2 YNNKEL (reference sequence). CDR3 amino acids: CASSQVGDYGYTF. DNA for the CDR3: TGTGCCAGCAGCCAAGTCGGGGATTATGGCTACACCTTC.

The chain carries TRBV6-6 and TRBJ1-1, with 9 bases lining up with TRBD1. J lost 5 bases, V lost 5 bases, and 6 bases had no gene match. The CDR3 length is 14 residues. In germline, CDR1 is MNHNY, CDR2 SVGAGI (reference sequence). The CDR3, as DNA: TGTGCCAGCAGTACCCGACAGGGGGGGACTGAAGCTTTCTTT. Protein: CASSTRQGGTEAFF.

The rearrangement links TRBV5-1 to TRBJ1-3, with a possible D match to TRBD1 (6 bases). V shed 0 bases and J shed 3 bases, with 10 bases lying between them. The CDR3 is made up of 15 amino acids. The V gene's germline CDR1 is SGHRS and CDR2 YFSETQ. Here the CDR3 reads CASSLVGGSGNTIYF. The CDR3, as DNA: TGCGCCAGCAGCTTGGTTGGGGGCAGTGGAAACACCATATATTTT.

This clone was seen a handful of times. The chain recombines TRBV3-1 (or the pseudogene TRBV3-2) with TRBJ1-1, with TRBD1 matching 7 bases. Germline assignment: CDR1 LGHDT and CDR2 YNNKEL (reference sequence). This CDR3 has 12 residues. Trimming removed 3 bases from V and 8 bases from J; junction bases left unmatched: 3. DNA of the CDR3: TGTGCCAGCAGCCAGACCAGGGGGGAAGCTTTCTTT. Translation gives CASSQTRGEAFF.

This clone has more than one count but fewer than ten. DNA of the CDR3: TGTGCCAGCAAGGTCGGGGCAGGGGTGTACGAGCAGTACTTC. Its translation: CASKVGAGVYEQYF. This chain joins TRBV28 and TRBJ2-7, with D perhaps TRBD1 (6 bases). Germline CDR1 is MDHEN and CDR2 is SYDVKM. CDR3 length: 14 residues. V shed 7 bases and J shed 4 bases, with 17 bases lying between them. The variable domain in full, with the rest retrieved from reference TRBV28 and TRBJ2-7, is DVKVTQSSRYLVKRTGEKVFLECVQDMDHENMFWYRQDPGLGLRLIYFSYDVKMKEKGDIPEGYSVSREKKERFSLILESASTNQTSMYLCASKVGAGVYEQYFGPGTRLTVT.

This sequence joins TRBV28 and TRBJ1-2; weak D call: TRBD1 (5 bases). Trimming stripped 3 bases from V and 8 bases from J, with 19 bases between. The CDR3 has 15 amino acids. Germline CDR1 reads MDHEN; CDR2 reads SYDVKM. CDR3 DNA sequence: TGTGCCAGCAGTTTTGGCCCGGGGGGTTCCGGGGGCTACACCTTC. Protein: CASSFGPGGSGGYTF.

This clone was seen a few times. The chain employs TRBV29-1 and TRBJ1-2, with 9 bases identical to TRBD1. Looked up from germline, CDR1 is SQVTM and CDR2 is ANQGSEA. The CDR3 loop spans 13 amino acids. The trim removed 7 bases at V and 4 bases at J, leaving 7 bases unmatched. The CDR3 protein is CSAGTGTGYGYTF. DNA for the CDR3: TGCAGCGCCGGGACAGGGACTGGCTATGGCTACACCTTC.